Presented here are 25 T cell receptor beta chains from one specimen sequenced in a study of blood T cell repertoires in COVID-19. TCRdb's copy holds only in-frame clones and misses some; the assay was immunoSEQ multiplex PCR. The top ten clones hold approximately 19% of a sample with roughly 100,000 clones, around 76% of them seen once. What was sequenced was peripheral blood. The receptor set was obtained from a woman in her 70s with acute or convalescent COVID-19.

The chain joins TRBV7-9 to TRBJ2-3, with 8 positions matching TRBD1. CDR3 length equals 16 residues. V gave up 2 bases and J gave up 3 bases; unmatched junction bases: 7. Germline V gene sequence: CDR1 SEHNR, CDR2 FQNEAQ (reference sequence). CDR3: CASSLIRRQGTDTQYF. The DNA for the CDR3 is TGTGCCAGCAGCTTAATACGGAGACAGGGGACAGATACGCAGTATTTT.

V usage is TRBV18 and J usage is TRBJ2-7; 7 bases match TRBD1. Trimming removed 3 bases from V and 4 bases from J; junction bases left unmatched: 9. There are 15 residues in the CDR3. Germline lookup yields CDR1 KGHSH and CDR2 LQKENI. Written as DNA, the CDR3 is TGTGCCAGCTCACCGCCCGGGACAGAACGATACGAGCAGTACTTC. Its translation is CASSPPGTERYEQYF.

This sequence joins TRBV6-2 or TRBV6-3 and TRBJ1-5; tentative D call: TRBD1 (6 bases). The CDR3 consists of 16 residues. The V gene lost 6 bases and the J gene lost 0 bases, with 15 bases spanning the gap. CDR1 is MNHEY, CDR2 SVGEGT, per germline. The CDR3 region has the DNA TGTGCCAGCAGCCCCCCCGGGACAAGTAGCAATCAGCCCCAGCATTTT. It yields the protein CASSPPGTSSNQPQHF.

Regarding this clone: The junction shows a germline mismatch at one end, possibly a read error. This chain uses TRBV19 with TRBJ1-4; D call uncertain. Germline V gene sequence: CDR1 LNHDA, CDR2 SQIVND (reference sequence). The CDR3 has 15 amino acids. In nucleotides, the CDR3 is TGTGCTAGTACCTCGAGAGGGACAACTAATGAAAAACTGTTTTTT. This encodes CASTSRGTTNEKLFF.

V and J are TRBV3-1 (or the pseudogene TRBV3-2) and TRBJ2-1; tentative D call: TRBD2 (6 bases). From germline, CDR1 is LGHDT and CDR2 YNNKEL (reference sequence). This CDR3 comprises 14 residues. Between the trimmed V and J ends, which lost 0 bases and 10 bases, there was a span of 13 bases. The CDR3 DNA sequence: TGTGCCAGCAGCCAAGAACCGGGGGTAGGGGAGCAGTTCTTC. The encoded protein is CASSQEPGVGEQFF.

A few counts support this clone. The V call is TRBV28, the J call TRBJ1-2; TRBD1 matches 7 bases. The germline V gene has CDR1 MDHEN and CDR2 SYDVKM. V was pared by 2 bases and J by 4 bases, with 7 bases of the junction left unmatched. There are 15 residues in the CDR3. The CDR3 sequence: CASSLRDRDAYGYTF. CDR3 DNA sequence: TGTGCCAGCAGTTTACGCGACAGGGACGCCTATGGCTACACCTTC.

This clone occurred a few times. V usage is TRBV19 and J usage is TRBJ2-1; the match to TRBD2 covers 7 bases. The CDR3 consists of 15 residues. Germline values: CDR1 LNHDA, CDR2 SQIVND (reference sequence). Germline trimming cut 3 bases from V and 0 bases from J; bases unmatched to any gene: 2. CDR3 sequence reads: CASSMGTISYNEQFF. Here the CDR3 DNA reads TGTGCCAGTAGTATGGGGACTATCTCCTACAATGAGCAGTTCTTC. Full variable domain (missing parts from reference TRBV19 and TRBJ2-1): DGGITQSPKYLFRKEGQNVTLSCEQNLNHDAMYWYRQDPGQGLRLIYYSQIVNDFQKGDIAEGYSVSREKKESFPLTVTSAQKNPTAFYLCASSMGTISYNEQFFGPGTRLTVL.

V is TRBV25-1 and J is TRBJ2-7; maybe TRBD1 (6 bases). CDR1 and CDR2 (germline): MGHDK, SYGVNS. This CDR3 is 16 amino acids long. V dropped 3 bases and J dropped 0 bases, with 15 bases sitting between them. This CDR3 is CASSDSGRGSSYEQYF. The CDR3 region has the DNA TGTGCCAGCAGTGATTCAGGCAGGGGTTCCTCCTACGAGCAGTACTTC.

This clone was picked up a small number of times. The chain recombines TRBV5-4 with TRBJ1-1, with D tentatively TRBD1 (5 bases). CDR1 SGHNT and CDR2 YYREEE come from the germline V gene (reference sequence). CDR3 length: 14 residues. Trimming stripped 0 bases from V and 6 bases from J, with 12 bases between. The chain's CDR3 is CASSLVRGISEAFF. The CDR3 DNA is TGTGCCAGCAGCTTGGTGCGGGGGATTTCTGAAGCTTTCTTT.

The V and J genes are TRBV6-2 or TRBV6-3 and TRBJ2-5; D not resolved. The CDR3 covers 13 residues. Germline V gene data show CDR1 as MNHEY and CDR2 as SVGEGT. Trimming cost V 2 bases and J 0 bases, with 4 bases left between them. CDR3 region: CASSYLDQETQYF. DNA for the CDR3: TGTGCCAGCAGTTACCTAGACCAAGAGACCCAGTACTTC.

The CDR3 region has the DNA TGTGCCAGCAGCTCGCCCGAGCGCTACGAGCAGTACTTC. This codes for CASSSPERYEQYF. J is TRBJ2-7 and V is TRBV6-5; D is undetermined. The V end lost 6 bases, the J end lost 3 bases, and 12 bases lay between the germline ends. Per the germline V gene, CDR1 is MNHEY and CDR2 is SVGAGI. The CDR3 has 13 residues.

CDR3 sequence: CASSHRDRAYEQYF. In DNA, the CDR3 is TGTGCCAGCAGCCACCGGGACAGAGCCTACGAGCAGTACTTC. The chain employs TRBV14 and TRBJ2-7, with 7 bases identical to TRBD1. The CDR3 runs to 14 residues. The junction had 4 bases not matched to a gene; V was cut back by 3 bases and J by 2 bases. From germline, CDR1 is SGHDN and CDR2 FVKESK.

The table lists this clone with many counts. The chain couples TRBV6-2 or TRBV6-3 to TRBJ1-6; 9 bases are shared with TRBD1. The CDR3 spans 17 residues. CDR1 is MNHEY and CDR2 is SVGEGT in the germline V gene. Trimming took 2 bases from V and 7 from J; bases not matched to a gene: 9. CDR3 region: CASSYLGQGMANSPLHF. Here the CDR3 DNA reads TGTGCCAGCAGTTACCTTGGACAGGGGATGGCGAATTCACCCCTCCACTTT.

This clone was observed a few times. The chain links TRBV19 to TRBJ1-5; 7 bases are shared with TRBD1. V shed 3 bases, J shed 2 bases, and the junction held 1 base outside the gene matches. The CDR3 has 14 residues. Per germline, CDR1 LNHDA and CDR2 SQIVND (reference sequence). CDR3 nucleotide sequence: TGTGCCAGTAGTATTACAGGGGGCAATCAGCCCCAGCATTTT. Its protein product is CASSITGGNQPQHF. Full variable domain (outside the CDR3, taken from reference TRBV19 and TRBJ1-5): DGGITQSPKYLFRKEGQNVTLSCEQNLNHDAMYWYRQDPGQGLRLIYYSQIVNDFQKGDIAEGYSVSREKKESFPLTVTSAQKNPTAFYLCASSITGGNQPQHFGDGTRLSIL.

The chain uses TRBV29-1 and TRBJ1-2; 7 bases line up with TRBD1. Germline CDR1 is SQVTM and CDR2 is ANQGSEA. Losses at the gene ends were 7 bases for V and 4 bases for J; bases not matched to a gene: 12. CDR3 length equals 14 residues. The CDR3 sequence is CSAYQPGQSYGYTF. CDR3 coding DNA: TGCAGCGCATATCAACCGGGACAGAGCTATGGCTACACCTTC.

The chain combines TRBV30 with TRBJ2-2; 9 nucleotides align to TRBD2. Germline CDR1 GTSNPN, CDR2 SVGIG (reference sequence). This CDR3 region has 16 residues. V lost 2 bases, J lost 6 bases, and 10 bases stayed unmatched. The CDR3 nucleotides are TGTGCCTGGAGTAAACTGCGCGGGGGGGTCCCCGGGGAGCTGTTTTTT. Translation: CAWSKLRGGVPGELFF.

The rearrangement uses TRBV19 and TRBJ2-7, with 9 bases aligning to TRBD1. The CDR3 contains 14 residues. The germline CDR1 and CDR2 sequences are LNHDA and SQIVND (reference sequence). J gave up 5 bases and V 4 bases, and 6 bases lay outside the gene matches. CDR3 in DNA: TGTGCCAGTAGTACGGGACAGGGACGGAACGAGCAGTACTTC. Translated: CASSTGQGRNEQYF.

The J gene is TRBJ2-3, the V gene TRBV5-1; maybe TRBD2 (6 bases). The CDR3 extends over 15 amino acids. Germline V gene sequence: CDR1 SGHRS, CDR2 YFSETQ. V gave up 0 bases and J gave up 5 bases, with 13 bases separating them. The CDR3 reads CASSLDGGVLDTQYF. CDR3 bases: TGCGCCAGCAGCTTGGACGGCGGGGTTTTAGATACGCAGTATTTT. The complete variable domain, with remaining parts taken from reference TRBV5-1 and TRBJ2-3, reads KAGVTQTPRYLIKTRGQQVTLSCSPISGHRSVSWYQQTPGQGLQFLFEYFSETQRNKGNFPGRFSGRQFSNSRSEMNVSTLELGDSALYLCASSLDGGVLDTQYFGPGTRLTVL.

The chain employs TRBV6-2 or TRBV6-3 and TRBJ1-6, with TRBD1 identical over 7 bases. V lost 4 bases and J lost 7; bases outside the gene matches: 10. Germline CDR1 is MNHEY and CDR2 is SVGEGT. The CDR3 runs 16 residues. The CDR3 nucleotides read TGTGCCAGCAGTTCCGTCACAGGGGATGGGAATTCACCCCTCCACTTT. This gives the protein CASSSVTGDGNSPLHF.

This clone was found a few times. CDR3 sequence reads: CASSRTRGRSVVGQYF. CDR3 bases: TGTGCCAGCAGTAGGACCAGGGGGCGCTCGGTGGTCGGCCAGTACTTC. The chain joins TRBV9 to TRBJ2-5, with 8 bases that match TRBD1. Trimming cost V 5 bases and J 10 bases; bases outside gene matches: 19. This CDR3 contains 16 residues. The germline V gene has CDR1 SGDLS and CDR2 YYNGEE.

The table lists this clone with a few counts. The V and J genes are TRBV27 and TRBJ1-6, with 9 bases matching TRBD1. The germline gives CDR1 MNHEY, CDR2 SMNVEV (reference sequence). Trimming cost V 4 bases and J 7 bases; bases outside gene matches: 2. The CDR3 contains 14 residues. As DNA, the CDR3 is TGTGCCAGCAGTTGGGGGACAGGGAATTCACCCCTCCACTTT. This codes for CASSWGTGNSPLHF.

The CDR3 region is CSVGGQGFKETQYF. CDR3 nucleotide sequence: TGCAGCGTTGGTGGACAGGGGTTTAAAGAGACCCAGTACTTC. This chain connects TRBV29-1 to TRBJ2-5; 9 nucleotides match TRBD1. This CDR3 contains 14 residues. Germline CDR1 and CDR2: SQVTM and ANQGSEA. The J segment lost 3 bases and the V segment lost 4 bases, leaving 6 bases of the junction unmatched.

This clone was picked up one time. CDR3 DNA: TGTGCCAGCAGCCGTCAACAGATGAACACTGAAGCTTTCTTT. Amino acids: CASSRQQMNTEAFF. The J gene is TRBJ1-1, the V gene TRBV28; D gene uncertain. V dropped 6 bases and J dropped 0 bases, with 11 bases sitting between them. From germline, CDR1 is MDHEN and CDR2 SYDVKM. The CDR3 has 14 residues.

The V call is TRBV27, the J call TRBJ1-2; weak D call: TRBD1 (6 bases). Trimming removed 7 bases at V and 4 bases at J, with 28 bases between. The CDR3 runs to 18 residues. The germline V gene has CDR1 MNHEY and CDR2 SMNVEV (reference sequence). CDR3 loop: CASTKKPPGGTGVYGYTF. The CDR3 nucleotides read TGTGCCAGCACCAAAAAACCTCCGGGGGGCACTGGGGTCTATGGCTACACCTTC.

V gene TRBV5-4 combines with J gene TRBJ2-2; TRBD1 is a possible D gene (5 bases). The CDR3 is 14 residues long. Germline-derived CDR1 and CDR2 are SGHNT and YYREEE (reference sequence). Trimming left V 4 bases short and J 1 base short, with 8 bases between. The CDR3 protein is CASSLQENTGELFF. The CDR3 DNA reads as TGTGCCAGCAGCCTACAGGAGAACACCGGGGAGCTGTTTTTT.